These 2 T cell receptor beta chains were sequenced from one sample in a study of cytomegalovirus exposure and HLA in healthy donors. PCR used 60 Vbeta primers and 13 Jbeta primers. Sequenced by immunoSEQ multiplex PCR; TCRdb stores in-frame clones only, minus some. Here the sample spans 100,000 to 150,000 clones, 76% being singletons. What was sequenced was PBMCs. These receptors originate from a man aged 50 or older in good health and CMV-seronegative.

The rearrangement uses TRBV13 and TRBJ2-1; unclear D gene. CDR1 and CDR2 (germline): PRHDT, FYEKMQ (reference sequence). Trimming removed 3 bases at V and 5 bases at J, with 11 bases between. This CDR3 is 14 amino acids long. The CDR3 DNA reads TGTGCCAGCAGCTTCGGTAGTCCGAACAATGAGCAGTTCTTC. Amino acids: CASSFGSPNNEQFF.

V and J are TRBV10-1 and TRBJ1-1, with D perhaps matching TRBD1 (6 bases). V lost 3 bases and J 2 bases, leaving 10 bases between the germline ends. Per germline, CDR1 WNHNN and CDR2 SYGVQD (reference sequence). This CDR3 spans 14 amino acids. The CDR3 bases are TGCGCCAGCAGTGATGGGACATATAACACTGAAGCTTTCTTT. Its translation: CASSDGTYNTEAFF.